A single sample gave rise to the 14 T cell receptor beta chains below, sequenced in a study of blood T cell repertoires in COVID-19. Clones were read by immunoSEQ multiplex PCR, and TCRdb kept only the in-frame ones, dropping some. This sample has about 230,000 clones, with 80% to 90% found just once. Sequencing used peripheral blood. These receptors came from a man between 50 and 59 years old with COVID-19, enrolled during active disease.

This clone appeared a single time. The V call is TRBV9, the J call TRBJ1-3; 7 bases map to TRBD1. V dropped 3 bases and J dropped 3; count of bases not matched to a gene: 3. This CDR3 comprises 14 residues. The germline gives CDR1 SGDLS, CDR2 YYNGEE. CDR3 sequence: CASSAWDSGNTIYF. CDR3 bases: TGTGCCAGCAGCGCGTGGGACAGTGGAAACACCATATATTTT.

The V call is TRBV2, the J call TRBJ1-1, with unresolved D. Per germline, CDR1 SNHLY and CDR2 FYNNEI. The V end lost 2 bases, the J end lost 5 bases, and 12 bases lay between the germline ends. There are 14 residues in the CDR3. CDR3 DNA: TGTGCCAGCAGTGAAAGCCGTCTCGGGACTGAAGCTTTCTTT. Translated, it gives CASSESRLGTEAFF.

CDR3 in amino acids: CAARGATYEQYF. As DNA, the CDR3 is TGTGCCGCCCGGGGGGCCACCTACGAGCAGTACTTC. The chain is built from TRBV10-3 and TRBJ2-7, with a possible D match to TRBD2 (7 bases). Germline V gives CDR1 ENHRY, CDR2 SYGVKD. V gave up 11 bases and J gave up 2 bases, with 13 bases separating them. CDR3 length equals 12 residues.

This chain joins TRBV7-2 and TRBJ2-2; D remains unclear. Trimming cost V 2 bases and J 3 bases, with 10 bases left between them. The CDR3 loop spans 15 amino acids. The V gene's germline CDR1 is SGHTA and CDR2 FQGNSA. The CDR3 spells CASSLSVKDTGELFF. The CDR3 coding sequence is TGTGCCAGCAGCTTAAGCGTGAAGGACACCGGGGAGCTGTTTTTT.

The rearrangement uses TRBV27 and TRBJ2-1; weak D call: TRBD1 (5 bases). The CDR3 has 13 amino acids. V shed 3 bases and J shed 6 bases, with 9 bases lying between them. Germline CDR1 and CDR2: MNHEY and SMNVEV (reference sequence). CDR3 protein: CASSFRDLNEQFF. The CDR3 region has the DNA TGTGCCAGCAGTTTCAGGGATCTCAATGAGCAGTTCTTC.

The chain links TRBV11-2 to TRBJ1-1; D not resolved. V lost 2 bases and J 8 bases, leaving 15 bases between the germline ends. The CDR3 contains 14 residues. Germline loops: CDR1 SGHAT, CDR2 FQNNGV. This CDR3 is CASSLSTVLPEAFF. CDR3 coding DNA: TGTGCCAGCAGCTTAAGTACAGTTCTTCCCGAAGCTTTCTTT.

The J gene is TRBJ1-6, the V gene TRBV27; D is possibly TRBD1 (5 bases). Germline V CDR1 and CDR2: MNHEY, SMNVEV (reference sequence). Trimming cost V 6 bases and J 0 bases, with 9 bases left between them. This CDR3 contains 15 residues. Here the CDR3 reads CASSPQGSYNSPLHF. CDR3 in DNA: TGTGCCAGCAGCCCTCAGGGCTCCTATAATTCACCCCTCCACTTT.

The chain recombines TRBV27 with TRBJ2-1; 9 bases match TRBD2. The CDR3 runs 14 residues. After removal of 3 bases from V and 4 bases from J, the junction contained 1 base not matched to a gene. The germline gives CDR1 MNHEY, CDR2 SMNVEV (reference sequence). The CDR3 loop is CASSLTSGYNEQFF. In nucleotides, the CDR3 is TGTGCCAGCAGTTTGACTAGCGGTTACAATGAGCAGTTCTTC.

The chain's CDR3 is CASRAGLLNEQFF. The DNA for the CDR3 is TGTGCCAGCAGGGCGGGACTCCTCAATGAGCAGTTCTTC. This rearrangement joins TRBV2 to TRBJ2-1, with a tentative D call TRBD2 (6 bases). Germline V gives CDR1 SNHLY, CDR2 FYNNEI. There are 13 residues in the CDR3. V dropped 6 bases and J dropped 6 bases, with 12 bases sitting between them. The full variable domain, in which reference TRBV2 and TRBJ2-1 provide the parts outside the CDR3, is EPEVTQTPSHQVTQMGQEVILRCVPISNHLYFYWYRQILGQKVEFLVSFYNNEISEKSEIFDDQFSVERPDGSNFTLKIRSTKLEDSAMYFCASRAGLLNEQFFGPGTRLTVL.

This chain links TRBV7-3 with TRBJ2-4; possibly TRBD1 for D (6 bases). The germline V gene has CDR1 SGHTA and CDR2 FQGTGA. The CDR3 contains 14 residues. Between the trimmed V and J ends, which lost 2 bases and 8 bases, there was a span of 13 bases. CDR3 residues: CASSLGQGTDIQYF. In nucleotides, the CDR3 is TGTGCCAGCAGCTTAGGTCAGGGGACGGACATTCAGTACTTC.

The CDR3, as DNA: TGTGCCAGCAGCTTAGTGGAGGGGGCTGGAGGCTACACCTTC. Its translation: CASSLVEGAGGYTF. The chain carries TRBV7-9 and TRBJ1-2; 7 nucleotides match TRBD1. Trimming removed 1 base from V and 8 bases from J; junction bases left unmatched: 7. The CDR3 is made up of 14 amino acids. The germline V gene has CDR1 SEHNR and CDR2 FQNEAQ (reference sequence).

Only one count was recorded for this clone. This chain connects TRBV27 to TRBJ1-1; D remains ambiguous. Germline values: CDR1 MNHEY, CDR2 SMNVEV (reference sequence). CDR3 length equals 13 residues. V lost 1 base to trimming and J lost 6 bases, with 9 bases between them. CDR3: CASSLWRKAEAFF. CDR3 DNA sequence: TGTGCCAGCAGTTTATGGAGGAAGGCTGAAGCTTTCTTT.

The chain links TRBV19 to TRBJ2-1; possible D gene TRBD2, 6 bases. This CDR3 region has 15 residues. V shed 7 bases and J shed 0 bases, with 13 bases lying between them. The V gene's germline CDR1 is LNHDA and CDR2 SQIVND (reference sequence). DNA for the CDR3: TGTGCCAGTATCGTAAACGGGGGCTCCTACAATGAGCAGTTCTTC. The encoded protein is CASIVNGGSYNEQFF.

The chain recombines TRBV15 with TRBJ2-5, with TRBD2 matching 11 bases. The V and J ends lost 0 bases and 2 bases, in that order; junction bases with no gene match: 2. Germline CDR1 is LNHNV and CDR2 is YYDKDF (reference sequence). CDR3 length: 16 residues. Here the CDR3 DNA reads TGTGCCACCAGCAGAGACTTAGCGGGGGGGCAAGAGACCCAGTACTTC. Its translation is CATSRDLAGGQETQYF.